The 27 T cell receptor beta chains below come from one sample, sequenced in a study of CD8 T cells in ankylosing spondylitis. Using its own MiXCR run on the 5' RACE reads, TCRdb lists one record per CDR3 protein. This table holds around 300,000 distinct CDR3 sequences, about a fifth found once. Sequencing was done on a sample of blood, either unsorted or a sorted T cell fraction (not recorded which). The receptors were sampled from a female donor with ankylosing spondylitis or in good health (not recorded which).

The table lists this clonotype with many counts. The V and J genes are TRBV29-1 and TRBJ1-1; D is uncertain. CDR1 is SQVTM and CDR2 is ANQGSEA in the germline V gene. Trimming took 4 bases from V and 10 from J, leaving 16 bases between them. The CDR3 has 12 residues. The CDR3, as DNA: TGCAGCGTTGTTATGGGTGGGGTGGGAGCTTTCTTT. Residues: CSVVMGGVGAFF.

The chain has TRBV30 and TRBJ1-1, with TRBD1 identical over 9 bases. The trim removed 8 bases at V and 2 bases at J, leaving 3 bases unmatched. Germline CDR1 reads GTSNPN; CDR2 reads SVGIG (reference sequence). This CDR3 contains 12 residues. CDR3 amino acids: CALDRGNTEAFF. CDR3 in DNA: TGTGCCCTGGACAGGGGAAACACTGAAGCTTTCTTT.

V gene TRBV5-1 combines with J gene TRBJ1-1; weak D call: TRBD1 (6 bases). Trimming took off 5 bases at V and 3 bases at J, with 11 bases between the two ends. The CDR3 has 13 amino acids. The germline CDR1 and CDR2 sequences are SGHRS and YFSETQ. CDR3 in DNA: TGCGCCAGCAGAATACAGGGTTACACTGAAGCTTTCTTT. As protein: CASRIQGYTEAFF. Using reference TRBV5-1 and TRBJ1-1 for the parts outside the CDR3, the full variable domain is KAGVTQTPRYLIKTRGQQVTLSCSPISGHRSVSWYQQTPGQGLQFLFEYFSETQRNKGNFPGRFSGRQFSNSRSEMNVSTLELGDSALYLCASRIQGYTEAFFGQGTRLTVV.

This chain uses TRBV5-1 with TRBJ2-2; D is unclear. The CDR3 is made up of 15 amino acids. The germline V gene has CDR1 SGHRS and CDR2 YFSETQ. Deletions cut 2 bases from V and 0 bases from J, with 8 bases between. CDR3 nucleotide sequence: TGCGCCAGCAGCTTTAGCAGAGCGAACACCGGGGAGCTGTTTTTT. This sequence encodes CASSFSRANTGELFF.

This clonotype came up once. J is TRBJ2-7 and V is TRBV5-8; D is unresolved. The V gene's germline CDR1 is SGHTS and CDR2 YDEGEE. Trimming pared 7 bases from V and 1 base from J, leaving 18 bases between. The CDR3 sequence is 15 residues long. CDR3 protein: CASGSRRSNSYEQYF. The DNA of the CDR3 is TGTGCCAGCGGGTCTCGGCGGAGCAATTCCTACGAGCAGTACTTC.

The rearrangement joins TRBV20-1 to TRBJ2-3; 13 positions agree with TRBD2. Germline loops: CDR1 DFQATT, CDR2 SNEGSKA (reference sequence). The CDR3 spans 14 residues. With 5 bases clipped from V and 4 bases from J, the junction kept 3 bases outside the gene matches. The CDR3 sequence: CSAGLAGDPDTQYF. The CDR3 DNA is TGCAGTGCTGGACTAGCGGGAGACCCAGATACGCAGTATTTT.

This clonotype has a handful of counts. The J gene is TRBJ2-7, the V gene TRBV20-1; perhaps TRBD1 as D (6 bases). The germline V and J ends were trimmed by 5 bases and 1 base, with 15 bases remaining between them. Germline V CDR1 and CDR2: DFQATT, SNEGSKA (reference sequence). This CDR3 comprises 14 residues. CDR3: CSAGTTGMSYEQYF. CDR3 DNA: TGCAGTGCTGGGACAACAGGAATGTCCTACGAGCAGTACTTC.

There are a few counts of this clonotype. The chain employs TRBV7-9 and TRBJ2-5; TRBD2 agrees at 10 bases. V lost 3 bases, J lost 2 bases, and 9 bases stayed unmatched. The CDR3 has 17 amino acids. Per the germline V gene, CDR1 is SEHNR and CDR2 is FQNEAQ (reference sequence). The CDR3 DNA follows: TGTGCCAGCAGCTTCCTAATAGCGGGAGGTGGGCAAGAGACCCAGTACTTC. It encodes CASSFLIAGGGQETQYF.

On this clonotype itself: It may be a read error: a sequence one base away is much more abundant. V gene TRBV29-1 combines with J gene TRBJ1-5; weak D call: TRBD1 (6 bases). In germline, CDR1 is SQVTM, CDR2 ANQGSEA. Trimming removed 6 bases from V and 2 bases from J, with 14 bases in between. The CDR3 extends over 14 amino acids. The CDR3, as DNA: TGCAGCGTCCCGGGGGGCGGCGGCAATCAGCCCCAGCATTTT. Amino acids: CSVPGGGGNQPQHF. The full variable domain, with the rest looked up from reference TRBV29-1 and TRBJ1-5, is SAVISQKPSRDICQRGTSLTIQCQVDSQVTMMFWYRQQPGQSLTLIATANQGSEATYESGFVIDKFPISRPNLTFSTLTVSNMSPEDSSIYLCSVPGGGGNQPQHFGDGTRLSIL.

The DNA for the CDR3 is TGCGCCAGCAGCCGGAAAGTGAGGACCGGGACTAGCGGCACCGGGGAGCTGTTTTTT. It yields the protein CASSRKVRTGTSGTGELFF. The J gene is TRBJ2-2, the V gene TRBV4-3, with 11 positions matching TRBD2. V lost 4 bases and J lost 4; bases outside the gene matches: 14. Germline V CDR1 and CDR2: LGHNA, YSLEER. The CDR3 is 19 amino acids.

The table lists this clonotype with a few counts. This chain uses TRBV20-1 with TRBJ2-3; TRBD2 aligns across 14 bases. Per the germline V gene, CDR1 is DFQATT and CDR2 is SNEGSKA (reference sequence). This CDR3 spans 17 amino acids. J lost 6 bases, V lost 1 base, and 9 bases had no gene match. The CDR3: CSARGSGTSGSRDTQYF. The CDR3 DNA is TGCAGTGCTAGAGGATCCGGGACTAGCGGGAGTCGGGATACGCAGTATTTT.

This clonotype showed up just once. One end of the junction varies from germline; a read error may be responsible. The chain is built from TRBV30 and TRBJ2-5, with 11 nucleotides matching TRBD2. This CDR3 has 14 amino acids. Germline V gene sequence: CDR1 GTSNPN, CDR2 SVGIG (reference sequence). As DNA, the CDR3 is TGTGCCTGGAGTATTAAGGTAGCGGGAGGGCCTAGGTCCTTC. It specifies CAWSIKVAGGPRSF.

The chain uses TRBV7-2 and TRBJ2-4; no clear D. The V gene's germline CDR1 is SGHTA and CDR2 FQGNSA. The CDR3 loop spans 15 amino acids. V was cut by 1 base and J by 4 bases, with 11 bases left in between. The CDR3, as DNA: TGTGCCAGCAGCTTAGTTATAGCAGATAAAAACATTCAGTACTTC. Translated, it gives CASSLVIADKNIQYF.

The V and J genes are TRBV20-1 and TRBJ2-4; D remains ambiguous. Germline CDR1 and CDR2: DFQATT and SNEGSKA (reference sequence). Trimming removed 2 bases from V and 16 bases from J, with 15 bases in between. This CDR3 region has 11 residues. CDR3 amino acids: CSARTPLVAYF. In DNA form, the CDR3 reads TGCAGTGCTAGAACCCCGTTGGTAGCCTACTTC.

In this sample, this clonotype turned up a few times. The chain is built from TRBV11-2 and TRBJ1-1, with unresolved D. With 4 bases removed from V and 0 bases from J, the gap between germline ends came to 6 bases. Per the germline V gene, CDR1 is SGHAT and CDR2 is FQNNGV. The CDR3 contains 13 residues. The CDR3: CASSSLLNTEAFF. Here the CDR3 DNA reads TGTGCCAGCAGCTCTTTATTGAACACTGAAGCTTTCTTT.

A few counts support this clonotype. The rearrangement joins TRBV14 to TRBJ2-5, with 13 bases that match TRBD2. Germline CDR1 is SGHDN and CDR2 is FVKESK. V trimming: 4 bases; J trimming: 7 bases; junction bases outside the gene matches: 9. The CDR3 loop spans 16 amino acids. The CDR3 sequence is CASSRGLAGARGTQYF. The CDR3 nucleotides are TGTGCCAGCAGCCGTGGACTAGCGGGAGCCAGGGGGACCCAGTACTTC.

The CDR3 coding sequence is TGTGCCAGCAGCTTAGGGGGGACCATGAACACCGGGGAGCTGTTTTTT. This codes for CASSLGGTMNTGELFF. The chain links TRBV7-6 to TRBJ2-2; D is tentatively TRBD1 or TRBD2 (5 bases each). The CDR3 is 16 amino acids. CDR1 is SGHVS, CDR2 FNYEAQ, per germline. V was shortened by 1 base and J by 1 base, with 10 bases between the two germline ends.

V usage is TRBV7-3 and J usage is TRBJ2-3, with D maybe TRBD2 (6 bases). Germline CDR1 is SGHTA and CDR2 is FQGTGA. Trimming removed 1 base at V and 1 base at J, with 9 bases between. The CDR3 spans 15 residues. In DNA, the CDR3 is TGTGCCAGCAGCTTAAGGGAGGACCGCACAGATACGCAGTATTTT. Translating it yields CASSLREDRTDTQYF.

The rearrangement links TRBV5-1 to TRBJ1-2; perhaps TRBD1 as D (5 bases). CDR3 length: 13 residues. The germline CDR1 and CDR2 sequences are SGHRS and YFSETQ. V gave up 9 bases and J gave up 4 bases, with 16 bases separating them. CDR3 residues: CATSPGASYGYTF. In nucleotides, the CDR3 is TGCGCCACTTCCCCCGGGGCGTCCTATGGCTACACCTTC.

This clonotype appeared a few times. This chain links TRBV19 with TRBJ1-5, with 10 bases lining up with TRBD1. The CDR3 runs 15 residues. The ends lost 5 bases at V and 6 bases at J; junction bases unmatched: 7. Germline values: CDR1 LNHDA, CDR2 SQIVND (reference sequence). Here the CDR3 DNA reads TGTGCCAGTAGTGCCGGGACAGGGGCCAGTCAGCCCCAGCATTTT. Its translation: CASSAGTGASQPQHF.

This clonotype was counted only a few times. The V call is TRBV20-1, the J call TRBJ2-7; TRBD2 aligns across 7 bases. V dropped 3 bases and J dropped 2; count of bases not matched to a gene: 7. The CDR3 loop spans 14 amino acids. Per the germline V gene, CDR1 is DFQATT and CDR2 is SNEGSKA (reference sequence). The CDR3 DNA reads TGCAGTGCTAGCCCCCCGGGAGGCACCTACGAGCAGTACTTC. Its translation: CSASPPGGTYEQYF.

The chain has TRBV6-2 or TRBV6-3 and TRBJ1-1; a weak D match, TRBD1 (6 bases). This CDR3 is built from 15 residues. Germline lookup yields CDR1 MNHEY and CDR2 SVGEGT. V dropped 2 bases and J dropped 5 bases, with 15 bases sitting between them. Written as DNA, the CDR3 is TGTGCCAGCAGTTACAGGGGACAACCTGAGACTGAAGCTTTCTTT. Protein sequence: CASSYRGQPETEAFF.

This chain connects TRBV4-1 to TRBJ1-5; TRBD1 is a possible D gene (5 bases). The CDR3 contains 13 residues. The V end lost 6 bases, the J end lost 5 bases, and 11 bases lay between the germline ends. CDR1 and CDR2 from the germline V gene are MGHRA and YSYEKL. CDR3 sequence reads: CASSRGVDQPQHF. CDR3 bases: TGCGCCAGCAGTCGGGGGGTTGATCAGCCCCAGCATTTT.

This clonotype has just a few counts. This chain links TRBV11-3 with TRBJ2-1; D is possibly TRBD2 (5 bases). The germline CDR1 and CDR2 sequences are SGHNT and YENEEA. The CDR3 has 16 amino acids. The V end lost 5 bases, the J end lost 5 bases, and 19 bases lay between the germline ends. The CDR3 nucleotides read TGTGCCAGCAGCCTCGGTACGACAAGAGCGGACAATGAGCAGTTCTTC. It specifies CASSLGTTRADNEQFF.

This clonotype was seen many times. This chain uses TRBV12-3 or TRBV12-4 with TRBJ2-1; D is unclear. The CDR3 length is 11 residues. V was trimmed by 9 bases and J by 4 bases, leaving 7 bases between them. For the CDR3, the DNA is TGTGCCAGTCAACGGTACAATGAGCAGTTCTTC. It specifies CASQRYNEQFF.

This clonotype was detected only a few times. The J gene is TRBJ1-4, the V gene TRBV4-3; a weak D match, TRBD1 (6 bases). The length of the CDR3 is 15 residues. Trimming removed 1 base at V and 5 bases at J, with 11 bases between. Germline CDR1 reads LGHNA; CDR2 reads YSLEER. CDR3 residues: CASSQGHQGNEKLFF. CDR3 sequence (DNA): TGCGCCAGCAGCCAAGGGCACCAGGGGAATGAAAAACTGTTTTTT.

The rearrangement joins TRBV6-1 to TRBJ1-2; D call uncertain. The germline CDR1 and CDR2 sequences are MNHNS and SASEGT. V was cut by 8 bases and J by 4 bases, with 14 bases left in between. The CDR3 has 13 amino acids. CDR3 sequence reads: CASRGSEGYGYTF. CDR3 in DNA: TGTGCCAGCCGAGGGTCGGAGGGCTATGGCTACACCTTC.